These 9 T cell receptor beta chains share one sample of origin, sequenced in a study of CD8 T cells in ankylosing spondylitis. TCRdb ran MiXCR on the 5' RACE reads and lists one entry per CDR3 protein. This sample has about 250,000 distinct CDR3 sequences, with roughly 25% found just once. What was sequenced was blood, either unsorted or a sorted T cell fraction (not recorded which). The source of these receptors is a male donor with ankylosing spondylitis or in good health (not recorded which).

The chain carries TRBV20-1 and TRBJ1-1; D is uncertain. V shed 0 bases and J shed 0 bases, with 5 bases lying between them. CDR1 and CDR2 (germline): DFQATT, SNEGSKA (reference sequence). CDR3 length: 13 residues. The CDR3 sequence is CSAREGMNTEAFF. As DNA, the CDR3 is TGCAGTGCTAGAGAGGGAATGAACACTGAAGCTTTCTTT.

In the case of this clonotype: A much larger clone lies a single base off, so this may be a read error. The rearrangement uses TRBV7-3 and TRBJ2-2; possible D gene TRBD2, 7 bases. This CDR3 is 16 amino acids long. The germline CDR1 and CDR2 sequences are SGHTA and FQGTGA. Trimming removed 2 bases at V and 5 bases at J, with 15 bases between. In nucleotides, the CDR3 is TGTGCCAGCAGCTTAGGCACGGGGGGCTTTACCGGGGAGCTGTTTTTT. Its protein is CASSLGTGGFTGELFF. Full variable domain (remainder filled in from reference TRBV7-3 and TRBJ2-2): GAGVSQTPSNKVTEKGKYVELRCDPISGHTALYWYRQSLGQGPEFLIYFQGTGAADDSGLPNDRFFAVRPEGSVSTLKIQRTERGDSAVYLCASSLGTGGFTGELFFGEGSRLTVL.

The chain combines TRBV20-1 with TRBJ1-2; TRBD1 agrees at 8 bases. Per the germline V gene, CDR1 is DFQATT and CDR2 is SNEGSKA (reference sequence). Trimming removed 3 bases from V and 2 bases from J; junction bases left unmatched: 5. The CDR3 sequence is 14 residues long. CDR3 nucleotides: TGCAGTGCTAGGGACAGGGCATTAAACTATGGCTACACCTTC. Residues: CSARDRALNYGYTF.

This clonotype was observed at least ten times. The chain links TRBV20-1 to TRBJ2-1; weak D call: TRBD2 (6 bases). V was clipped by 6 bases and J by 0 bases, with 12 bases between them. The CDR3 length is 14 residues. CDR1 DFQATT and CDR2 SNEGSKA come from the germline V gene (reference sequence). The CDR3 DNA reads as TGCAGTGCCAGGGACTTCAGCTCCTACAATGAGCAGTTCTTC. Its protein is CSARDFSSYNEQFF.

The CDR3 bases are TGTGCCAGCAGTACCAAACCCATCGTCCAGTACTTC. The encoded protein is CASSTKPIVQYF. The chain uses TRBV28 and TRBJ2-5; the D is unclear. Germline CDR1 MDHEN, CDR2 SYDVKM. Between the trimmed V and J ends, which lost 5 bases and 10 bases, there was a span of 14 bases. CDR3 length equals 12 residues.

Only a few counts were recorded for this clonotype. This sequence joins TRBV10-3 and TRBJ2-7, with 15 nucleotides matching TRBD2. The CDR3 sequence is 15 residues long. V lost 4 bases and J lost 5; bases outside the gene matches: 3. CDR1 ENHRY and CDR2 SYGVKD come from the germline V gene. The CDR3, as DNA: TGTGCCATCAGTGGAGGGACTAGCGGGGGGAACGAGCAGTACTTC. It is translated as CAISGGTSGGNEQYF.

V gene TRBV7-9 combines with J gene TRBJ2-3; TRBD2 might be the D (6 bases). The germline V gene has CDR1 SEHNR and CDR2 FQNEAQ (reference sequence). The V end was cut by 3 bases, the J end by 0 bases, with 13 bases between. The CDR3 loop spans 16 amino acids. The CDR3 region is CASSLDAGRSTDTQYF. The CDR3, as DNA: TGTGCCAGCAGCTTGGACGCGGGACGAAGCACAGATACGCAGTATTTT. Supplemented by reference TRBV7-9 and TRBJ2-3, the full variable domain reads DTGVSQNPRHKITKRGQNVTFRCDPISEHNRLYWYRQTLGQGPEFLTYFQNEAQLEKSRLLSDRFSAERPKGSFSTLEIQRTEQGDSAMYLCASSLDAGRSTDTQYFGPGTRLTVL.

This clonotype turned up a few times. The chain is built from TRBV12-3 or TRBV12-4 and TRBJ2-2; 11 bases align to TRBD2. This CDR3 region has 14 residues. Losses at the gene ends were 8 bases for V and 4 bases for J; bases not matched to a gene: 3. CDR3 sequence reads: CASLAGGLTGELFF. CDR3 in DNA: TGTGCCAGCTTAGCGGGGGGGCTCACCGGGGAGCTGTTTTTT.

This clonotype has just a few counts. V and J are TRBV29-1 and TRBJ2-7; tentatively, D is TRBD2 (7 bases). Germline V CDR1 and CDR2: SQVTM, ANQGSEA. CDR3 length: 15 amino acids. Trimming pared 6 bases from V and 5 bases from J, leaving 23 bases between. CDR3 protein: CSVENDAGARDEQYF. For the CDR3, the DNA is TGCAGCGTCGAAAACGACGCGGGGGCGAGAGACGAGCAGTACTTC.